Detailed here is one T cell receptor (beta chain). Its antigen is not identified. This entry comes from a study of T-cell reconstitution after alpha-beta-depleted transplantation in children. J was trimmed by 2 bases and V by 5 bases; bases with no gene match: 5. The CDR3 consists of 14 residues. In germline, CDR1 is KGHSH, CDR2 LQKENI. The study, taken as a whole, reports: After transplant, high TCRbeta diversity at day 60 in some patients arose from surviving recipient T cells and thymic progenitors. After one year, T-cell counts and TCRbeta diversity mostly came from new T cells.

The TCRbeta library was prepared with unique molecular identifiers. TCRdb processed the PCR reads anew with MiXCR; each CDR3 protein has one entry. The sample consists of some 840,000 distinct CDR3 sequences, about 16% of them appearing once. The material was PBMCs, mostly from graft donor cells, obtained 360 days after TCRalphabeta/CD19-depleted stem cell transplant. This TCR was sampled from a male patient under 18 who had a stem cell transplant for acute lymphoblastic leukemia, so the T cells may come from the graft donor. The V call is TRBV18, the J call TRBJ1-2; 7 nucleotides agree with TRBD1. CDR3 bases: TGTGCCAGCTCAACCCGACAGGGCAACTATGGCTACACCTTC. This gives the protein CASSTRQGNYGYTF.